This note documents a single T cell receptor beta chain sequence. Its antigen is not known. Stated time point: cycle 4 day 1 (C4D1), after 5 to 7 weeks of nivolumab. The patients all showed relapse after autologous stem cell transplantation, while their brentuximab vedotin exposure varied. This record belongs to a study of PD-1 blockade in classical Hodgkin lymphoma. Study-wide results and caveats: Why the repertoires differ is still unclear, perhaps disease activity or prior therapy. Those patients who began receiving nivolumab less than 1 year after ASCT had lower diversity, and they were excluded. By C4D1, diversity of CD4+ TCRs had risen significantly, whereas that of CD8+ TCRs had not.

Sequencing used immunoSEQ multiplex PCR; TCRdb keeps in-frame clones, though not all of them. Seen here are roughly 19,000 clones, 76% observed once, and the top ten hold roughly 20%. This clonotype was obtained from a human donor with classical Hodgkin lymphoma. Sequenced here: peripheral blood mononuclear cells (PBMCs), sampled before the fourth cycle of nivolumab.

The CDR3 coding sequence is TGTGCCAGCACCCCTTTAGGACTAGCGGGGTCGGAGACCCAGTACTTC. Residues: CASTPLGLAGSETQYF. This chain connects TRBV28 to TRBJ2-5; the match to TRBD2 covers 12 bases. The CDR3 has 16 residues. Germline CDR1 MDHEN, CDR2 SYDVKM. With V trimmed by 7 bases and J by 5 bases, 11 bases remained unmatched.